The present TCR beta chain was sequenced within a study of cytomegalovirus exposure and HLA in healthy donors. At the level of the study: The same platform was used for the approximately 110 validation repertoires and the roughly 670 first-cohort repertoires, a later analysis reported.

This clone came up once. The antigen is undetermined. This table comes from immunoSEQ multiplex PCR, and its TCRdb copy is limited to in-frame clones, with some not included. The sample comprises more than 95,000 clones, approximately 88% of which are singletons, and less than 2% rests with the top ten. Whole-study findings and limits: Among TCR beta chains, those listed as cytomegalovirus-associated numbered around 180. Confirmation in vitro established that a few CMV-associated chains were specific for CMV antigens.

This CDR3 has 15 amino acids. Trimming took 2 bases from V and 2 from J, leaving 11 bases between them. Germline CDR1 is SGHRS and CDR2 is YFSETQ. The study drew the donors from its roughly 130-subject validation cohort, separate from the roughly 700-subject first cohort. The source of this sequence is a man aged 18 to 30 in good health and CMV-seronegative. Sequencing was performed on PBMCs. This chain joins TRBV5-1 and TRBJ2-1; a possible D gene is TRBD1 (6 bases). The CDR3 DNA sequence: TGCGCCAGCAGCTTTACAGGGTTAACCTACAATGAGCAGTTCTTC. As protein: CASSFTGLTYNEQFF.